This T cell receptor beta chain was recovered during a study of cytomegalovirus exposure and HLA in healthy donors. Study results and caveats: Testing in vitro showed a few CMV-associated chains specific for CMV antigens.

Notes on this clone: The antigen remains undetermined.

Primers for the PCR totalled 60 Vbeta and 13 Jbeta. As handled by the study authors: The authors later counted tens of millions of unique TCR beta chains, 8.5 million to 13 million of them shared. This table comes from immunoSEQ multiplex PCR, and its TCRdb copy is limited to in-frame clones, with some not included. V and J calls and clone size follow that table, whereas D and trimming were derived from the DNA. The repertoire holds approximately 100,000 clones, with around 75% as singletons. Each donor was nominally healthy when sampled (though unrecorded immune exposures were likely). This CDR3 has 14 residues. The ends were cut back, 3 bases at V and 3 bases at J, with 10 bases in the middle. The V gene's germline CDR1 is SGHNT and CDR2 YYREEE (reference sequence).

The material sequenced was PBMCs. The TCR originated in a man in his fifties in good health and CMV-seronegative. The chain is built from TRBV5-4 and TRBJ2-1; a possible D gene is TRBD1 (6 bases). The CDR3 sequence: CASSWDMSYNEQFF. The DNA for the CDR3 is TGTGCCAGCAGCTGGGACATGAGCTACAATGAGCAGTTCTTC.